One and the same sample provided the 8 T cell receptor beta chains below, sequenced in a study of Ad26.COV2.S vaccination and SARS-CoV-2 variants. Some clones are missing from TCRdb's copy, which holds only in-frame ones; the method was immunoSEQ multiplex PCR. This table has hundreds of thousands of clones, around 89% appearing once. Sample treatment: 19 received Ad26.COV2.S at low or high dose, single or two shots; 5 received placebo; per-sample allocation not given. Sampling occurred on day 63 after the first vaccine or placebo injection. The sequences come from peripheral blood, collected in a trial of Ad26.COV2.S vaccine versus placebo. The receptors were sampled from a person between 18 and 65 years old who received the Ad26.COV2.S COVID-19 vaccine or a placebo.

The chain employs TRBV12-3 or TRBV12-4 and TRBJ2-1; no definite D call. The CDR3 is 12 residues long. Trimming removed 1 base at V and 9 bases at J, with 7 bases between. The CDR3 loop is CASSLGVPEQFF. The CDR3 bases are TGTGCCAGCAGTTTAGGGGTACCTGAGCAGTTCTTC.

The gene calls are TRBV3-1 (or the pseudogene TRBV3-2) and TRBJ2-1; a weak D match, TRBD1 (5 bases). The germline V gene has CDR1 LGHDT and CDR2 YNNKEL (reference sequence). The CDR3 loop spans 15 amino acids. Between the trimmed V and J ends, which lost 2 bases and 8 bases, there was a span of 16 bases. The CDR3 coding sequence is TGTGCCAGCAGCCAACGACAGCCTCCCTTGGATGAGCAGTTCTTC. Translated: CASSQRQPPLDEQFF.

The gene calls are TRBV9 and TRBJ1-4; a possible D gene is TRBD1 (5 bases). Trimming left V 4 bases short and J 3 bases short, with 19 bases between. The CDR3 runs to 17 residues. In germline, CDR1 is SGDLS, CDR2 YYNGEE. The CDR3 sequence is CASSQDSHTRPNEKLFF. CDR3 bases: TGTGCCAGCAGCCAAGACAGCCATACTCGCCCTAATGAAAAACTGTTTTTT.

The chain joins TRBV7-8 to TRBJ1-2, with D possibly being TRBD1 (5 bases). Per the germline V gene, CDR1 is SGHVS and CDR2 is FQNEAQ. This CDR3 has 15 residues. Trimming left V 2 bases short and J 4 bases short, with 14 bases between. DNA for the CDR3: TGTGCCAGCAGCTTAAGTTCAGGGAGGGGCTATGGCTACACCTTC. Translating it yields CASSLSSGRGYGYTF.

This clone has a single count. The V gene is TRBV15, the J gene TRBJ2-5; the D gene could be TRBD1 or TRBD2 (5 bases each). The CDR3 covers 14 residues. V was trimmed by 5 bases and J by 2 bases, leaving 12 bases between them. Germline-derived CDR1 and CDR2 are LNHNV and YYDKDF (reference sequence). CDR3 sequence (DNA): TGTGCCACCAGCCAACGGGACGGTCAAGAGACCCAGTACTTC. This translates into CATSQRDGQETQYF.

The chain carries TRBV7-2 and TRBJ2-5, with D possibly TRBD1 on 5 matching bases. Trimming cost V 5 bases and J 2 bases, with 9 bases left between them. The length of the CDR3 is 13 residues. Germline lookup yields CDR1 SGHTA and CDR2 FQGNSA. The CDR3 DNA is TGTGCCAGCAGCCCGCAGGGTCAAGAGACCCAGTACTTC. The encoded protein is CASSPQGQETQYF.

This sequence joins TRBV5-1 and TRBJ1-1; D is undetermined. This CDR3 region has 14 residues. Trimming pared 7 bases from V and 1 base from J, leaving 14 bases between. The germline V gene encodes CDR1 SGHRS and CDR2 YFSETQ. CDR3 sequence (DNA): TGCGCCAGCCCATTTTTAGAAGGGAACACTGAAGCTTTCTTT. Translating it yields CASPFLEGNTEAFF. The variable domain in full, completed from reference TRBV5-1 and TRBJ1-1, reads KAGVTQTPRYLIKTRGQQVTLSCSPISGHRSVSWYQQTPGQGLQFLFEYFSETQRNKGNFPGRFSGRQFSNSRSEMNVSTLELGDSALYLCASPFLEGNTEAFFGQGTRLTVV.

This rearrangement joins TRBV29-1 to TRBJ2-7; weak D call: TRBD1 (5 bases). V lost 6 bases and J lost 3, with 9 bases in between. This CDR3 is built from 11 residues. Germline V gives CDR1 SQVTM, CDR2 ANQGSEA. Here the CDR3 reads CSVETVYEQYF. The CDR3 DNA sequence: TGCAGCGTCGAGACAGTCTACGAGCAGTACTTC.